The clone carrying this TCR beta chain was recorded only once. The data derive from a study of cytomegalovirus exposure and HLA in healthy donors. The germline gives CDR1 SGHRS, CDR2 YFSETQ. This CDR3 is built from 15 residues. V dropped 1 base and J dropped 4 bases, with 13 bases sitting between them. The data were produced by immunoSEQ multiplex PCR, yet TCRdb's version contains in-frame clones alone and is incomplete. The top ten hold about 12% of the sample, which has about 88,000 clones, 84% seen once. V gene TRBV5-1 combines with J gene TRBJ2-3, with D possibly TRBD2 on 6 matching bases. The specimen sequenced was PBMCs. This TCR came from a woman under 30 in good health and CMV-seropositive. CDR3 coding DNA: TGCGCCAGCAGCTTGACTAGCAGGGCATCAGATACGCAGTATTTT. Translated: CASSLTSRASDTQYF.